The clone carrying this TCR beta chain has a single count. The entry originates in a study of shared clonotypes between healthy human individuals. This table comes from immunoSEQ multiplex PCR, and its TCRdb copy is limited to in-frame clones, with some not included. The sample has 400,000 to 550,000 clones, around 79% seen once; the top ten hold over 9.5%. CDR3 length: 11 amino acids. CDR1 and CDR2 from the germline V gene are SGHTA and FQGNSA. Between the trimmed V and J ends, which lost 1 base and 15 bases, there was a span of 10 bases. This sequence originates from a woman aged 40 to 55 in good health. Some clones in this sample may be carry-over from other donors' samples. The genes are TRBV7-2 and TRBJ2-1, with unresolved D. The sequenced sample consisted of PBMCs. As DNA, the CDR3 is TGTGCCAGCAGCTTAGACCGCAAGCCGTTCTTC. Translated, it gives CASSLDRKPFF.